The 26 T cell receptor beta chains presented below share a single source sample, sequenced in a study of cytomegalovirus exposure and HLA in healthy donors. The PCR had 60 Vbeta and 13 Jbeta primers. Profiling relied on immunoSEQ multiplex PCR, and the TCRdb table lists in-frame clones only, not all of them. The profile shows approximately 72,000 clones, more than 75% of them singletons. Sequencing used PBMCs. The receptors shown here come from a man aged 18 to 29 in good health and CMV-seronegative.

This chain uses TRBV2 with TRBJ1-5; D gene uncertain. Trimming removed 6 bases at V and 3 bases at J, with 12 bases between. CDR3 length equals 14 residues. The germline V gene has CDR1 SNHLY and CDR2 FYNNEI. This CDR3 reads CASSPEVPNQPQHF. CDR3 sequence (DNA): TGTGCCAGCAGCCCTGAGGTGCCCAATCAGCCCCAGCATTTT. Supplemented by reference TRBV2 and TRBJ1-5, the full variable domain reads EPEVTQTPSHQVTQMGQEVILRCVPISNHLYFYWYRQILGQKVEFLVSFYNNEISEKSEIFDDQFSVERPDGSNFTLKIRSTKLEDSAMYFCASSPEVPNQPQHFGDGTRLSIL.

The chain uses TRBV30 and TRBJ1-3, with D possibly TRBD1 on 5 matching bases. The V gene lost 8 bases and the J gene lost 0 bases, with 14 bases spanning the gap. Germline V CDR1 and CDR2: GTSNPN, SVGIG (reference sequence). The CDR3 is 14 residues long. CDR3 nucleotide sequence: TGTGCCGAAGCGACAGAACACTCTGGAAACACCATATATTTT. It specifies CAEATEHSGNTIYF.

This clone was observed a single time. The chain recombines TRBV19 with TRBJ2-2; maybe TRBD1 (5 bases). Germline V lookup: CDR1 LNHDA, CDR2 SQIVND (reference sequence). The CDR3 is 15 amino acids. The germline V and J ends were trimmed by 6 bases and 0 bases, with 11 bases remaining between them. The CDR3 loop is CASRDSNANTGELFF. In nucleotides, the CDR3 is TGTGCCAGTAGAGACAGTAACGCGAACACCGGGGAGCTGTTTTTT.

The chain links TRBV6-5 to TRBJ2-1, with TRBD2 as a possible D gene (5 bases). Deletions cut 7 bases from V and 9 bases from J, with 10 bases between. Germline CDR1 and CDR2: MNHEY and SVGAGI. This CDR3 region has 11 residues. The CDR3 nucleotides read TGTGCCAGCACTAGAGAGGGTGAGCAGTTCTTC. Translating it yields CASTREGEQFF.

This clone was detected a few times. The same CDR3 arises from other DNA sequences in this sample as well. CDR3 region: CSGLTPGSGANVLTF. CDR3 coding DNA: TGCAGCGGCCTAACCCCAGGCTCTGGGGCCAACGTCCTGACTTTC. The J gene is TRBJ2-6, the V gene TRBV29-1, with D unresolved. Deletions cut 7 bases from V and 0 bases from J, with 13 bases between. The V gene's germline CDR1 is SQVTM and CDR2 ANQGSEA. The CDR3 runs 15 residues.

The chain's CDR3 is CASSPQGVRAFF. In DNA, the CDR3 is TGTGCCAGCAGCCCCCAGGGCGTACGGGCTTTCTTT. V is TRBV5-6 and J is TRBJ1-1; a possible D gene is TRBD1 (5 bases). CDR1 is SGHDT and CDR2 is YYEEEE in the germline V gene. The germline V and J ends were trimmed by 4 bases and 11 bases, with 15 bases remaining between them. The CDR3 has 12 residues.

This clone was detected once. The J gene is TRBJ1-1, the V gene TRBV14; D possibly corresponds to TRBD1 (6 bases). CDR3 length: 14 amino acids. V was clipped by 3 bases and J by 8 bases, with 16 bases between them. CDR1 and CDR2 (germline): SGHDN, FVKESK. The CDR3 region has the DNA TGTGCCAGCAGCCACCAAGTTACAGGGCACGAAGCTTTCTTT. It specifies CASSHQVTGHEAFF.

This clone has just one count. CDR3 coding DNA: TGTGCCAGCAGCGAGGGGGGGGAGATCTTATCTCAGGATACGCAGTATTTT. This gives the protein CASSEGGEILSQDTQYF. This chain uses TRBV9 with TRBJ2-3, with D possibly TRBD2 on 7 matching bases. This CDR3 comprises 17 residues. V shed 3 bases and J shed 6 bases, with 23 bases lying between them. Looked up from germline, CDR1 is SGDLS and CDR2 is YYNGEE. Full variable domain (missing parts from reference TRBV9 and TRBJ2-3): DSGVTQTPKHLITATGQRVTLRCSPRSGDLSVYWYQQSLDQGLQFLIQYYNGEERAKGNILERFSAQQFPDLHSELNLSSLELGDSALYFCASSEGGEILSQDTQYFGPGTRLTVL.

In nucleotides, the CDR3 is TGTGCCAGCAGCAGGGGGACGGCGAACACCGGGGAGCTGTTTTTT. Protein: CASSRGTANTGELFF. The gene calls are TRBV7-2 and TRBJ2-2, with D perhaps matching TRBD1 (6 bases). Germline CDR1 is SGHTA and CDR2 is FQGNSA. The CDR3 contains 15 residues. V lost 5 bases and J lost 0, with 10 bases in between.

This CDR3 reads CAWGGERDEAFF. CDR3 bases: TGTGCCTGGGGCGGGGAAAGGGATGAAGCTTTCTTT. The V call is TRBV30, the J call TRBJ1-1; D gene ambiguous. V was shortened by 5 bases and J by 7 bases, with 14 bases between the two germline ends. This CDR3 spans 12 amino acids. The germline V gene encodes CDR1 GTSNPN and CDR2 SVGIG (reference sequence).

V is TRBV19 and J is TRBJ1-5; 9 positions agree with TRBD1. Germline trimming cut 6 bases from V and 1 base from J; bases unmatched to any gene: 4. This CDR3 spans 15 amino acids. Per the germline V gene, CDR1 is LNHDA and CDR2 is SQIVND (reference sequence). As DNA, the CDR3 is TGTGCCAGTAGCTACAGGGGGCTGAGCAATCAGCCCCAGCATTTT. Its protein is CASSYRGLSNQPQHF.

This clone was counted between two and nine times. In the same sample, other DNA sequences code for this CDR3. This sequence joins TRBV7-2 and TRBJ1-6; D possibly corresponds to TRBD1 (6 bases). The germline CDR1 and CDR2 sequences are SGHTA and FQGNSA. The CDR3 totals 15 residues. V was clipped by 5 bases and J by 3 bases, with 11 bases between them. The CDR3 region has the DNA TGTGCCAGCAGCCCAGGGGTTAACTATAATTCACCCCTCCACTTT. It specifies CASSPGVNYNSPLHF. Filled out from reference TRBV7-2 and TRBJ1-6, the complete variable domain reads GAGVSQSPSNKVTEKGKDVELRCDPISGHTALYWYRQSLGQGLEFLIYFQGNSAPDKSGLPSDRFSAERTGGSVSTLTIQRTQQEDSAVYLCASSPGVNYNSPLHFGNGTRLTVT.

The chain is built from TRBV7-2 and TRBJ1-4; D gene unclear. The germline V gene has CDR1 SGHTA and CDR2 FQGNSA. The CDR3 loop spans 14 amino acids. Trimming stripped 4 bases from V and 12 bases from J, with 18 bases between. The chain's CDR3 is CASSSGYSRRELFF. CDR3 in DNA: TGTGCCAGCAGCTCGGGGTATAGCAGGAGGGAACTGTTTTTT. Full variable domain (missing parts from reference TRBV7-2 and TRBJ1-4): GAGVSQSPSNKVTEKGKDVELRCDPISGHTALYWYRQSLGQGLEFLIYFQGNSAPDKSGLPSDRFSAERTGGSVSTLTIQRTQQEDSAVYLCASSSGYSRRELFFGSGTQLSVL.

The V call is TRBV28, the J call TRBJ2-3; no reliable D call. The V gene's germline CDR1 is MDHEN and CDR2 SYDVKM. The CDR3 loop spans 12 amino acids. V lost 4 bases and J lost 3, with 5 bases in between. The CDR3 here is CASSSTTDTQYF. CDR3 bases: TGTGCCAGCAGTTCCACTACAGATACGCAGTATTTT.

This chain uses TRBV5-4 with TRBJ1-6; no firm D call. Trimming shortened V by 1 base and J by 9 bases, and 17 bases separated the two germline ends. CDR1 and CDR2 (germline): SGHNT, YYREEE (reference sequence). CDR3 length equals 16 residues. The CDR3 sequence: CASSLLSRGLSSPLHF. The DNA of the CDR3 is TGTGCCAGCAGCTTGCTTTCTCGCGGTTTGAGTTCACCCCTCCACTTT.

The CDR3 loop is CASSEFGIPEQYF. In DNA form, the CDR3 reads TGTGCCAGCAGTGAATTTGGCATCCCCGAGCAGTACTTC. The chain uses TRBV25-1 and TRBJ2-7; no clear D gene. V lost 1 base to trimming and J lost 6 bases, with 10 bases between them. Germline V lookup: CDR1 MGHDK, CDR2 SYGVNS. The CDR3 sequence is 13 residues long.

The chain combines TRBV28 with TRBJ1-5; maybe TRBD1 (5 bases). Germline V gene sequence: CDR1 MDHEN, CDR2 SYDVKM. V was cut by 7 bases and J by 3 bases, with 10 bases left in between. This CDR3 has 13 amino acids. The CDR3, as DNA: TGTGCCAGCATTTCAGGGATCAATCAGCCCCAGCATTTT. Translated: CASISGINQPQHF.

The V call is TRBV6-4, the J call TRBJ2-1; no clear D gene. The CDR3 sequence is 14 residues long. V dropped 3 bases and J dropped 6 bases, with 12 bases sitting between them. The germline V gene encodes CDR1 MRHNA and CDR2 SNTAGT. CDR3 bases: TGTGCCAGCAGTGAGGGCAATCTCGGCAATGAGCAGTTCTTC. This translates into CASSEGNLGNEQFF.

There are a few counts of this clone. The chain joins TRBV28 to TRBJ1-1; D is possibly TRBD1 (6 bases). Germline lookup yields CDR1 MDHEN and CDR2 SYDVKM. The CDR3 contains 16 residues. Trimming removed 3 bases from V and 3 bases from J, with 17 bases in between. CDR3: CASSLASGVGDTEAFF. The CDR3 DNA follows: TGTGCCAGCAGTTTGGCCTCAGGGGTCGGCGACACTGAAGCTTTCTTT.

This clone came up once. Distinct nucleotide sequences in the sample also encode this CDR3. J is TRBJ1-6 and V is TRBV5-4; 7 bases map to TRBD1. Germline trimming cut 3 bases from V and 7 bases from J; bases unmatched to any gene: 16. The germline V gene encodes CDR1 SGHNT and CDR2 YYREEE (reference sequence). CDR3 size: 18 residues. CDR3 amino acids: CASSSIPGQRALNSPLHF. The CDR3 DNA reads as TGTGCCAGCAGCTCAATACCGGGACAGAGGGCTTTAAATTCACCCCTCCACTTT.

The rearrangement uses TRBV14 and TRBJ1-2; 11 bases agree with TRBD1. The germline CDR1 and CDR2 sequences are SGHDN and FVKESK. The CDR3 loop spans 16 amino acids. Trimming at V came to 2 bases and at J to 8 bases, leaving 10 bases not matched to a gene. The CDR3 nucleotides read TGTGCCAGCAGCCAACGGACAGGGGGCCCGTTGGTCGGCTACACCTTC. Amino acids: CASSQRTGGPLVGYTF.

This chain joins TRBV5-1 and TRBJ2-7; tentative D call: TRBD2 (6 bases). The length of the CDR3 is 14 residues. Trimming took off 4 bases at V and 1 base at J, with 12 bases between the two ends. Germline V CDR1 and CDR2: SGHRS, YFSETQ. The CDR3 reads CASSLTGTSYEQYF. The CDR3 DNA reads as TGCGCCAGCAGCCTTACCGGGACTTCCTACGAGCAGTACTTC. Variable domain in full (rest from reference TRBV5-1 and TRBJ2-7): KAGVTQTPRYLIKTRGQQVTLSCSPISGHRSVSWYQQTPGQGLQFLFEYFSETQRNKGNFPGRFSGRQFSNSRSEMNVSTLELGDSALYLCASSLTGTSYEQYFGPGTRLTVT.

The chain recombines TRBV19 with TRBJ2-2; 7 positions agree with TRBD1. The CDR3 runs to 14 residues. CDR1 is LNHDA, CDR2 SQIVND, per germline (reference sequence). Trimming took 6 bases from V and 7 from J; bases not matched to a gene: 8. The CDR3 protein is CASSASNRGGELFF. As DNA, the CDR3 is TGTGCCAGTAGCGCTTCAAACAGGGGCGGGGAGCTGTTTTTT.

The J gene is TRBJ1-4, the V gene TRBV30, with 7 positions matching TRBD1. This CDR3 spans 14 amino acids. The germline gives CDR1 GTSNPN, CDR2 SVGIG (reference sequence). J lost 7 bases, V lost 3 bases, and 8 bases had no gene match. This CDR3 reads CAWSSRQGGEKLFF. The CDR3 nucleotides are TGTGCCTGGAGCTCTAGACAGGGAGGTGAAAAACTGTTTTTT.

This clone was recorded a few times. The chain uses TRBV4-1 and TRBJ1-1, with D unclear. CDR1 is MGHRA, CDR2 YSYEKL, per germline. This CDR3 region has 15 residues. Deletions cut 4 bases from V and 2 bases from J, with 14 bases between. CDR3 in amino acids: CASSRLGRVNTEAFF. The CDR3 nucleotides read TGCGCCAGCAGCCGACTTGGGAGAGTTAACACTGAAGCTTTCTTT.

The chain uses TRBV30 and TRBJ1-1, with D unclear. The CDR3 spans 13 residues. V was clipped by 2 bases and J by 1 base, with 8 bases between them. Germline V gene data show CDR1 as GTSNPN and CDR2 as SVGIG (reference sequence). The CDR3 reads CAWSNQANTEAFF. CDR3 DNA: TGTGCCTGGAGTAATCAGGCGAACACTGAAGCTTTCTTT.